This is a list of T cell receptor beta chains from one sample in a study of CD8 T cells in Susac syndrome. TCRdb fed the immunoSEQ multiplex PCR reads into MiXCR, producing one record per CDR3 protein. The repertoire has 250,000 to 300,000 distinct CDR3 sequences, 75% to 90% of them found once; the top ten carry under 0.2%. The sample taken for sequencing was CD8+ T cells from PBMCs. These receptors were collected from a human donor with multiple sclerosis. The CDR3 runs from the conserved cysteine through the conserved F or W. Each record gives: J gene, D gene, clone size, V gene, CDR3 DNA, CDR3 protein. D genes are given only for firm matches. Clone size is shown for a subset of rows, as once, few, many or a class of expanded clone.

j_gene: TRBJ2-3; d_gene: NA; abundance: NA; v_gene: TRBV9; CDR3nt: TGTGCCAGCAGCGTTGGGGGCCCAGATACGCAGTATTTT; CDR3aa: CASSVGGPDTQYF
j_gene: TRBJ2-1; d_gene: TRBD1; abundance: few; v_gene: TRBV30; CDR3nt: TGTGCCTCCGTGACAGGGTCGGTTTACAATGAGCAGTTCTTC; CDR3aa: CASVTGSVYNEQFF
j_gene: TRBJ1-2; d_gene: NA; abundance: NA; v_gene: TRBV7-9; CDR3nt: TGTGCCAGCAGCGGGGACTCGGGGGGCGGCTACACCTTC; CDR3aa: CASSGDSGGGYTF
j_gene: TRBJ2-7; d_gene: TRBD2; abundance: NA; v_gene: TRBV28; CDR3nt: TGTGCCAGCAGCTTCCCTTCAGCGGGAGGCCCCTCCTACGAGCAGTACTTC; CDR3aa: CASSFPSAGGPSYEQYF
j_gene: TRBJ2-7; d_gene: NA; abundance: NA; v_gene: TRBV27; CDR3nt: TGTGCCAGCAGTTTGTCTGGGGGTGTTGGTTACGAGCAGTACTTC; CDR3aa: CASSLSGGVGYEQYF
j_gene: TRBJ2-7; d_gene: NA; abundance: NA; v_gene: TRBV5-4; CDR3nt: TGTGCCAGCAGCGCCGGACACTCTCGCCACGAGCAGTACTTC; CDR3aa: CASSAGHSRHEQYF
j_gene: TRBJ2-1; d_gene: TRBD1; abundance: NA; v_gene: TRBV4-3; CDR3nt: TGCGCCAGCAGCCAGACAGGGGTGGCCTACAATGAGCAGTTCTTC; CDR3aa: CASSQTGVAYNEQFF
j_gene: TRBJ2-7; d_gene: NA; abundance: NA; v_gene: TRBV7-9; CDR3nt: TGTGCCAGCAGCTTTGGGGGAACCGGCTACGAGCAGTACTTC; CDR3aa: CASSFGGTGYEQYF
j_gene: TRBJ1-2; d_gene: TRBD1; abundance: NA; v_gene: TRBV9; CDR3nt: TGTGCCAGCAGCACCGACAGGGGGCTTCTGAGGGATGGCTACACCTTC; CDR3aa: CASSTDRGLLRDGYTF
j_gene: TRBJ2-5; d_gene: NA; abundance: once; v_gene: TRBV11-2; CDR3nt: TGTGCCAGCAGCTTAGATTCTTCTAGCGCTACCTTCGAGACCCAGTACTTC; CDR3aa: CASSLDSSSATFETQYF
j_gene: TRBJ2-6; d_gene: TRBD1; abundance: NA; v_gene: TRBV4-3; CDR3nt: TGCGCCAGCAGCCAAGGGACAGGGAGCGGGGCCAACGTCCTGACTTTC; CDR3aa: CASSQGTGSGANVLTF
j_gene: TRBJ2-7; d_gene: NA; abundance: NA; v_gene: TRBV29-1; CDR3nt: TGCAGCGCTCGAGGTGGCACGAGCTCCTACGAGCAGTACTTC; CDR3aa: CSARGGTSSYEQYF
j_gene: TRBJ1-5; d_gene: NA; abundance: few; v_gene: TRBV12-3/TRBV12-4; CDR3nt: TGTGCCAGCAGCCCCGGACGGCTCGGGCAGCCCCAGCATTTT; CDR3aa: CASSPGRLGQPQHF
j_gene: TRBJ1-2; d_gene: TRBD1; abundance: NA; v_gene: TRBV5-1; CDR3nt: TGCGCCAGCAGCCCTGGGACAGGGGCCTACTATGGCTACACCTTC; CDR3aa: CASSPGTGAYYGYTF
j_gene: TRBJ2-1; d_gene: TRBD1; abundance: NA; v_gene: TRBV20-1; CDR3nt: TGCAGTGCTCACAACCGGGACAGGGACTACAATGAGCAGTTCTTC; CDR3aa: CSAHNRDRDYNEQFF
j_gene: TRBJ2-3; d_gene: NA; abundance: NA; v_gene: TRBV10-3; CDR3nt: TGTGCCATCAGTGGACTAGAAGATACGCAGTATTTT; CDR3aa: CAISGLEDTQYF
j_gene: TRBJ1-2; d_gene: TRBD1; abundance: NA; v_gene: TRBV6-2/TRBV6-3; CDR3nt: TGTGCCAGCAGTCTCTTACAGGGGGCTGACTACACCTTC; CDR3aa: CASSLLQGADYTF